This TCR beta chain was profiled in a study of shared clonotypes between healthy human individuals. Background on the study: Three plates each covered CD4 naive and memory; CD8 naive two, CD8 memory one.

Generated by immunoSEQ multiplex PCR, the TCRdb table keeps only in-frame clones and is missing some. The data show around 700,000 clones, around 90% seen once. Naive-designated CD8 cells lacked CD45RO, were positively enriched for CCR7, and omitted terminally differentiated effector memory CD45RA+ cells. The study, taken as a whole, reports: Against clonotypes common to all four donors, non-shared ones had lower generation probabilities.

With regard to this clone: The antigen is not known.

This sequence was found in a man between 25 and 39 years old in good health. Sequencing was carried out using naive CD8+ T cells sorted from blood.

The CDR3, as DNA: TGTGCCAGCAGCTTATATCTTGGGATGCACTACGAGCAGTACTTC. Protein: CASSLYLGMHYEQYF. The chain employs TRBV11-2 and TRBJ2-7; unclear D gene. Germline values: CDR1 SGHAT, CDR2 FQNNGV. The germline V and J ends were trimmed by 2 bases and 3 bases, with 14 bases remaining between them. CDR3 size: 15 residues.